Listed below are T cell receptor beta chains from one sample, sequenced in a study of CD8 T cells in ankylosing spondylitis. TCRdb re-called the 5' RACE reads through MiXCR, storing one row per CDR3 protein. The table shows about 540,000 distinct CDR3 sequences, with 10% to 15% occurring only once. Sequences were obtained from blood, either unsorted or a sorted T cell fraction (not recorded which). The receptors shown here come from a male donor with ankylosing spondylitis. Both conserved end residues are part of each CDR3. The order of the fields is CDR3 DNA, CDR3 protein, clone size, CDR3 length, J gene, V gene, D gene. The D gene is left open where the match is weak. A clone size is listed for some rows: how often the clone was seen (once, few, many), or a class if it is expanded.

TGTGCCAGCAGCCCCAGGTTCGTTGAGGTACAAGAGACCCAGTACTTC CASSPRFVEVQETQYF once 16 TRBJ2-5 TRBV2 NA
TGTGCCACCAGGTCCGGGAGGGGCACCGGGGAGCTGTTTTTT CATRSGRGTGELFF NA 14 TRBJ2-2 TRBV24-1 TRBD2
TGCGCCAGCAGCTTCTTTGGGGGCGCGAACACTGAAGCTTTCTTT CASSFFGGANTEAFF many 15 TRBJ1-1 TRBV5-1 NA
TGTGCCAGCACACAGAACACCGGGGAGCTGTTTTTT CASTQNTGELFF many 12 TRBJ2-2 TRBV6-5 NA
TGTGCCAGCAGTGCTAAGGGTCGGAGCGGCGAGGATGAGCAGTTCTTC CASSAKGRSGEDEQFF once 16 TRBJ2-1 TRBV7-9 NA
TGCAGTGCTAGAGATCCCAGGGCGGATGGCTACACCTTC CSARDPRADGYTF few 13 TRBJ1-2 TRBV20-1 NA
TGCGCCAGCAGCCAAGGGACAGGCAGCAATCAGCCCCAGCATTTT CASSQGTGSNQPQHF few 15 TRBJ1-5 TRBV5-1 TRBD1
TGTGCCAGCAGCCAAGGAATGGTGGATGAGCAGTTCTTC CASSQGMVDEQFF once 13 TRBJ2-1 TRBV3-1 NA
TGTGCCAGCAGCTTCGGAGGACAGTTAACTCAGCCCCAGCATTTT CASSFGGQLTQPQHF many 15 TRBJ1-5 TRBV7-9 NA
TGCGCCAGCAGCCCCGGGAAGACCCAGTACTTC CASSPGKTQYF few 11 TRBJ2-5 TRBV5-1 NA
TGTGCCAGCAGCGCCAGACCGGGACTAGTCTACGAGCAGTACTTC CASSARPGLVYEQYF few 15 TRBJ2-7 TRBV5-8 TRBD2
TGCGCCAGCAGCTTGCCCGGGGCTGAAGCTTTCTTT CASSLPGAEAFF NA 12 TRBJ1-1 TRBV5-1 NA
TGTGCCAGCAGCTTAGATGGACTAGCGGGAGGGCTATACGAGCAGTACTTC CASSLDGLAGGLYEQYF many 17 TRBJ2-7 TRBV11-2 TRBD2
TGTGCCAGCAGCGGCCTCTACCGCTACAATGAGCAGTTCTTC CASSGLYRYNEQFF many 14 TRBJ2-1 TRBV12-3/TRBV12-4 NA
TGCAGTGCTAGAGACAGGGGGCGAGTGGCCGGGGAGCTGTTTTTT CSARDRGRVAGELFF NA 15 TRBJ2-2 TRBV20-1 TRBD1
TGTGCCAGCAGCTTAGGTGGCCGCACGAATCAGCCCCAGCATTTT CASSLGGRTNQPQHF few 15 TRBJ1-5 TRBV7-9 NA
TGTGCCAGCAGTTTCCTGACAGGGGCCTCCGGTGAGCAGTTCTTC CASSFLTGASGEQFF NA 15 TRBJ2-1 TRBV28 TRBD1
TGTGCCAGCAGCCCCGCCCTCAGCTCCTACGAGCAGTACTTC CASSPALSSYEQYF few 14 TRBJ2-7 TRBV11-2 NA
TGTGCCAGCAGCTTACGGGAGAGGGAAAAACTGTTTTTT CASSLREREKLFF many 13 TRBJ1-4 TRBV5-6 NA